Listed here are 21 T cell receptor beta chains from one sample, sequenced in a study of control samples from healthy donors and cancer patients. The data were produced by immunoSEQ multiplex PCR, yet TCRdb's version contains in-frame clones alone and is incomplete. Among some 120,000 clones listed, about nine tenths were seen once. Sequenced material: blood. Source of these receptors: a man aged 35-49 years in good health.

This clone was observed a single time. The rearrangement joins TRBV10-3 to TRBJ1-1; tentatively, D is TRBD1 (6 bases). The germline V gene encodes CDR1 ENHRY and CDR2 SYGVKD. The V end was cut by 5 bases, the J end by 0 bases, with 13 bases between. The CDR3 contains 15 residues. The CDR3 spells CAISHSTGLNTEAFF. The CDR3 DNA follows: TGTGCCATCAGTCATAGTACAGGGCTGAACACTGAAGCTTTCTTT.

The chain is built from TRBV6-5 and TRBJ2-5; a weak D match, TRBD1 (6 bases). Germline CDR1 is MNHEY and CDR2 is SVGAGI. Trimming stripped 4 bases from V and 7 bases from J, with 22 bases between. The CDR3 runs 16 residues. The CDR3 region has the DNA TGTGCCAGCAGTTCTGATTTGGACAGTCGTAAAGGGACCCAGTACTTC. Encoded protein: CASSSDLDSRKGTQYF.

This sequence joins TRBV4-1 and TRBJ1-2; TRBD1 agrees at 12 bases. Germline CDR1 is MGHRA and CDR2 is YSYEKL. The CDR3 has 15 amino acids. Trimming took 4 bases from V and 5 from J; bases not matched to a gene: 5. The CDR3 sequence: CASSPGQGASYGYTF. The CDR3 DNA is TGCGCCAGCAGCCCGGGACAGGGGGCGAGTTATGGCTACACCTTC.

The J gene is TRBJ2-3, the V gene TRBV24-1; 7 nucleotides line up with TRBD1. This CDR3 is 16 amino acids long. CDR1 is KGHDR, CDR2 SFDVKD, per germline. V trimming: 5 bases; J trimming: 2 bases; junction bases outside the gene matches: 9. The CDR3 protein is CATSARDRAPTDTQYF. CDR3 DNA sequence: TGTGCCACCAGTGCGAGAGACAGGGCCCCCACAGATACGCAGTATTTT.

This clone appeared a few times. The rearrangement links TRBV2 to TRBJ1-1, with D perhaps TRBD1 (5 bases). The V gene lost 4 bases and the J gene lost 3 bases, with 6 bases spanning the gap. The length of the CDR3 is 12 residues. CDR1 and CDR2 from the germline V gene are SNHLY and FYNNEI. CDR3 DNA sequence: TGTGCCAGCAGTGGACAGTACACTGAAGCTTTCTTT. Protein: CASSGQYTEAFF.

This rearrangement joins TRBV6-5 to TRBJ2-5; the D gene is possibly TRBD2 (6 bases). Germline CDR1 and CDR2: MNHEY and SVGAGI. V gave up 2 bases and J gave up 4 bases, with 14 bases separating them. This CDR3 contains 15 residues. DNA of the CDR3: TGTGCCAGCAGTTACCGGGCCGTGGGGGGAGAGACCCAGTACTTC. This translates into CASSYRAVGGETQYF.

The J gene is TRBJ2-7, the V gene TRBV11-2, with D unresolved. This CDR3 comprises 11 residues. CDR1 and CDR2 from the germline V gene are SGHAT and FQNNGV. Trimming stripped 1 base from V and 6 bases from J, with 4 bases between. The CDR3 is CASSLGLEQYF. The CDR3 DNA reads as TGTGCCAGCAGCTTAGGCCTCGAGCAGTACTTC.

The chain carries TRBV24-1 and TRBJ2-1, with 14 positions matching TRBD2. Losses at the gene ends were 4 bases for V and 6 bases for J; bases not matched to a gene: 10. The CDR3 has 18 residues. Germline lookup yields CDR1 KGHDR and CDR2 SFDVKD. The DNA for the CDR3 is TGTGCCACCAGTGACGTCGGACTAGCGGGGGGCGCGGGCAATGAGCAGTTCTTC. Protein: CATSDVGLAGGAGNEQFF.

This chain uses TRBV7-2 with TRBJ1-2; possibly TRBD1 for D (5 bases). The CDR3 runs 16 residues. Trimming cost V 5 bases and J 3 bases, with 19 bases left between them. Germline CDR1 reads SGHTA; CDR2 reads FQGNSA. CDR3 sequence: CASSPQSRGLDYGYTF. CDR3 nucleotide sequence: TGTGCCAGCAGCCCCCAGTCCCGGGGCTTGGACTATGGCTACACCTTC.

The V call is TRBV4-1, the J call TRBJ1-2, with TRBD1 identical over 7 bases. Trimming at V came to 4 bases and at J to 8 bases, leaving 13 bases not matched to a gene. Looked up from germline, CDR1 is MGHRA and CDR2 is YSYEKL. This CDR3 is 15 amino acids long. CDR3 residues: CASSPRNEGAIGYTF. The CDR3 coding sequence is TGCGCCAGCAGCCCCAGGAATGAGGGGGCGATCGGCTACACCTTC.

This clone was seen only once. CDR3 nucleotide sequence: TGTGCCAGCAGTTACGGGGGGGCGGGCACAGATACGCAGTATTTT. This codes for CASSYGGAGTDTQYF. This chain links TRBV6-5 with TRBJ2-3, with D maybe TRBD2 (7 bases). This CDR3 spans 15 amino acids. Germline V gives CDR1 MNHEY, CDR2 SVGAGI. V was pared by 2 bases and J by 1 base, with 10 bases between.

This chain uses TRBV6-5 with TRBJ1-1; D gene ambiguous. Germline V CDR1 and CDR2: MNHEY, SVGAGI. This CDR3 spans 14 amino acids. Trimming stripped 3 bases from V and 1 base from J, with 9 bases between. Written as DNA, the CDR3 is TGTGCCAGCAGTTATGACCCATGGAACACTGAAGCTTTCTTT. The encoded protein is CASSYDPWNTEAFF.

The chain carries TRBV12-2 and TRBJ1-1; the tabulated D call, TRBD1, remains unverified against the DNA. TRBV12-2 is a recognized pseudogene. The CDR3 loop spans 12 amino acids. CDR3 sequence: CASRPSTAEAFF. CDR3 DNA sequence: TGTGCAAGTCGCCCATCGACAGCTGAAGCTTTCTTT.

V gene TRBV5-4 combines with J gene TRBJ2-3; a weak D match, TRBD2 (6 bases). The germline CDR1 and CDR2 sequences are SGHNT and YYREEE (reference sequence). Trimming took off 7 bases at V and 4 bases at J, with 13 bases between the two ends. This CDR3 contains 13 residues. The CDR3 DNA reads TGTGCCAGCCGTGTCGCGGGATCAGATACGCAGTATTTT. This gives the protein CASRVAGSDTQYF. Combining the CDR3 with reference TRBV5-4 and TRBJ2-3 gives the whole variable domain ETGVTQSPTHLIKTRGQQVTLRCSSQSGHNTVSWYQQALGQGPQFIFQYYREEENGRGNFPPRFSGLQFPNYSSELNVNALELDDSALYLCASRVAGSDTQYFGPGTRLTVL.

The V gene is TRBV24-1, the J gene TRBJ2-7; D call uncertain. V was shortened by 7 bases and J by 9 bases, with 12 bases between the two germline ends. CDR1 is KGHDR, CDR2 SFDVKD, per germline. The CDR3 sequence is 11 residues long. CDR3 coding DNA: TGTGCCACCAGGGATGACAAAAGGCAGTACTTC. The encoded protein is CATRDDKRQYF.

Remarks on this clone: One junction end disagrees with the germline gene, perhaps due to a read error. The chain links TRBV7-2 to TRBJ1-2; D call uncertain. The germline V gene has CDR1 SGHTA and CDR2 FQGNSA. This CDR3 is built from 13 residues. CDR3 amino acids: CASSLRRLINPCF. CDR3 coding DNA: TGTGCCAGCAGCTTAAGACGCTTAATAAACCCCTGCTTC.

The rearrangement uses TRBV6-1 and TRBJ2-5; 11 bases map to TRBD2. CDR1 is MNHNS and CDR2 is SASEGT in the germline V gene. V was clipped by 2 bases and J by 5 bases; unmatched bases: 7. There are 16 residues in the CDR3. The CDR3 is CASSEISGGAWETQYF. The DNA for the CDR3 is TGTGCCAGCAGTGAAATTAGCGGGGGGGCCTGGGAGACCCAGTACTTC.

J is TRBJ1-2 and V is TRBV12-3 or TRBV12-4, with 8 bases aligning to TRBD1. The CDR3 covers 13 residues. With V trimmed by 5 bases and J by 4 bases, 3 bases remained unmatched. CDR3 sequence: CASSNRGSYGYTF. The DNA of the CDR3 is TGTGCCAGCAGTAACAGGGGGTCCTATGGCTACACCTTC.

This chain connects TRBV2 to TRBJ2-7; D uncertain. CDR1 is SNHLY and CDR2 is FYNNEI in the germline V gene. Trimming removed 5 bases at V and 4 bases at J, with 12 bases between. The CDR3 sequence is 13 residues long. The CDR3 DNA sequence: TGTGCCAGCAGTATACGCCCGGTTTACGAGCAGTACTTC. Protein product: CASSIRPVYEQYF.

There are a few counts of this clone. This rearrangement joins TRBV6-2 or TRBV6-3 to TRBJ2-7; TRBD1 agrees at 10 bases. The CDR3 extends over 15 amino acids. Germline-derived CDR1 and CDR2 are MNHEY and SVGEGT. J was trimmed by 2 bases and V by 5 bases; bases with no gene match: 6. The CDR3: CASSIGQGGTYEQYF. The DNA of the CDR3 is TGTGCCAGCAGTATCGGACAGGGGGGTACCTACGAGCAGTACTTC.

The V call is TRBV10-1, the J call TRBJ2-1, with TRBD1 as a possible D gene (6 bases). The CDR3 runs 15 residues. Trimming removed 4 bases from V and 7 bases from J, with 17 bases in between. CDR1 is WNHNN, CDR2 SYGVQD, per germline (reference sequence). CDR3 sequence: CASSVGSTGNNEQFF. In nucleotides, the CDR3 is TGCGCCAGCAGTGTTGGATCTACAGGGAATAATGAGCAGTTCTTC.